This T cell receptor beta chain was recorded in a study of blood T cell repertoires in COVID-19. Study context: Material from acute and convalescent COVID-19 was sourced from the United States, Italy and Spain.

V lost 0 bases and J lost 4; bases outside the gene matches: 8. Germline CDR1 is MNHEY and CDR2 is SVGAGI. This CDR3 spans 16 amino acids. Sequencing was performed with immunoSEQ multiplex PCR; in TCRdb, only in-frame clones are kept and a portion is missing. Found here are about 50,000 clones, about 82% of them singletons; the top ten hold 2.1%. The origin of this receptor is a woman in her fifties or sixties with acute or convalescent COVID-19. V is TRBV6-5 and J is TRBJ1-2, with 7 bases matching TRBD1. The sequenced material came from peripheral blood. CDR3 sequence reads: CASSYSRQGKSYGYTF. The DNA of the CDR3 is TGTGCCAGCAGTTACTCGAGACAGGGAAAGAGCTATGGCTACACCTTC.